This entry features one TCR beta chain sequence. What it binds is unknown. The CDR3 runs 13 residues. TCRdb keeps only in-frame clones here, not all; method: immunoSEQ multiplex PCR. Of roughly 130,000 clones in the sample, roughly 85% were seen once. The sample is drawn from a study of T cell responses to AZD1222 COVID-19 vaccine. Findings and caveats of the study: Mapped onto spike, vaccine-associated CD4 TCRs spanned it and were dominant at 160-218 and 743-854. The number of AZD1222 recipients seropositive at baseline was only five to seven. Regions left unmutated in variants are reportedly the target of nearly half of spike-specific TCRs. Repertoires were collected only later (after the peak T cell response had occurred).

Here the sequenced sample was peripheral blood, taken on day 0 of AZD1222 vaccination. V usage is TRBV21-1 and J usage is TRBJ2-7. TRBV21-1 is reported as a pseudogene. This clonotype was obtained from an adult in good health. The CDR3 protein is CASSKEQGYEQYF. The CDR3 bases are TGTGCCAGCAGCAAAGAGCAAGGCTACGAGCAGTACTTC.